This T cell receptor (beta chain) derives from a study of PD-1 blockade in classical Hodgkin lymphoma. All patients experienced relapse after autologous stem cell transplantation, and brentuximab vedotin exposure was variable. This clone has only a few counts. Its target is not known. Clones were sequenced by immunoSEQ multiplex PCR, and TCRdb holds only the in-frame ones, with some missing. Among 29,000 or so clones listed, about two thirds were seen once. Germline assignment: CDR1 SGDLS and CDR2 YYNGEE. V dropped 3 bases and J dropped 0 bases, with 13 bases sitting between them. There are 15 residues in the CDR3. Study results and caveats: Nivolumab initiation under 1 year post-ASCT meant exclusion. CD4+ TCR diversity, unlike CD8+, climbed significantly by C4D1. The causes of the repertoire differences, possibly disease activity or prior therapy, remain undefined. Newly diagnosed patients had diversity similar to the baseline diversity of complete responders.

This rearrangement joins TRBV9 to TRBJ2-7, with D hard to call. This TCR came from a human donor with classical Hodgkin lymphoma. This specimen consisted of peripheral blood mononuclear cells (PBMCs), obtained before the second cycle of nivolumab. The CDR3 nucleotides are TGTGCCAGCAGCGGAGGCTCGACCGCCTCCTACGAGCAGTACTTC. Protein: CASSGGSTASYEQYF. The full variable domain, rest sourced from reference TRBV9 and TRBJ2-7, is DSGVTQTPKHLITATGQRVTLRCSPRSGDLSVYWYQQSLDQGLQFLIQYYNGEERAKGNILERFSAQQFPDLHSELNLSSLELGDSALYFCASSGGSTASYEQYFGPGTRLTVT.